This note documents a single T cell receptor (beta chain) sequence. V was shortened by 0 bases and J by 5 bases, with 10 bases between the two germline ends. The length of the CDR3 is 15 residues. CDR1 is LGHNA, CDR2 YNFKEQ, per germline. Method: immunoSEQ multiplex PCR; TCRdb's copy keeps in-frame clones and lacks some. The sample includes fewer than 90,000 clones, 65% to 90% of them seen just once. The data originate from a study of OX40 agonist ivuxolimab in advanced cancers. Autoimmune disease history or systemic immunosuppression disqualified patients. This receptor was taken from an adult with an advanced solid tumor such as melanoma, head and neck, liver or kidney cancer. The sample here was CD4+ or CD8+ T cells sorted from blood, taken in a trial of the OX40 agonist ivuxolimab. The chain couples TRBV4-2 to TRBJ2-2; the D gene is possibly TRBD1 (5 bases). The CDR3 DNA reads TGTGCCAGCAGCCAAGATTGGCAGGGTACCGGGGAGCTGTTTTTT. Its protein product is CASSQDWQGTGELFF.